One and the same sample provided the 3 T cell receptor beta chains below, sequenced in a study of shared clonotypes between healthy human individuals. Profiled with immunoSEQ multiplex PCR; TCRdb holds only in-frame clones, not every one. The sample contains more than 550,000 clones, approximately 90% of which appear only once. Naive CD8 isolation took CD45RO-negative cells positively selected for CCR7 and excluded terminally differentiated effector memory CD45RA+ cells. What was sequenced was naive CD8+ T cells sorted from blood. The receptors originated from a young man in good health.

The chain links TRBV5-1 to TRBJ1-4; D perhaps matches TRBD1 (6 bases). CDR3 length: 16 amino acids. The V gene's germline CDR1 is SGHRS and CDR2 YFSETQ. Between the trimmed V and J ends, which lost 4 bases and 5 bases, there was a span of 18 bases. CDR3 residues: CASSPVGRGANEKLFF. CDR3 in DNA: TGCGCCAGCAGCCCCGTAGGTCGGGGGGCGAATGAAAAACTGTTTTTT.

The chain links TRBV27 to TRBJ1-1; D remains ambiguous. Looked up from germline, CDR1 is MNHEY and CDR2 is SMNVEV (reference sequence). Trimming removed 6 bases at V and 4 bases at J, with 15 bases between. CDR3 length: 14 amino acids. DNA of the CDR3: TGTGCCAGCAGCCCCACGGCCTGGAGCACTGAAGCTTTCTTT. This sequence encodes CASSPTAWSTEAFF.

Points on this clone: Within the sample, other DNA sequences also encode this same CDR3. The V call is TRBV27, the J call TRBJ1-1, with a tentative D call TRBD1 (5 bases). The ends were cut back, 6 bases at V and 5 bases at J, with 7 bases in the middle. Germline values: CDR1 MNHEY, CDR2 SMNVEV (reference sequence). The CDR3 covers 11 residues. The chain's CDR3 is CASRRGTEAFF. The CDR3 coding sequence is TGTGCCAGCAGACGGGGGACTGAAGCTTTCTTT.